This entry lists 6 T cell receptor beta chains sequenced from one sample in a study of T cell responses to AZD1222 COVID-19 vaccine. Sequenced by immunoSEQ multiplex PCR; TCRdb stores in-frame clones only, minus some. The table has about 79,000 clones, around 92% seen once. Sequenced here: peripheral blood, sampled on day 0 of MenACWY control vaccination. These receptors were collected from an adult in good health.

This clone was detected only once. In nucleotides, the CDR3 is TGTGCCAGCAGCCGGACCGGGAACACCATATATTTT. Its translation is CASSRTGNTIYF. The chain employs TRBV7-6 and TRBJ1-3; D not resolved. The CDR3 covers 12 residues. The germline V and J ends were trimmed by 5 bases and 7 bases, with 9 bases remaining between them. CDR1 and CDR2 (germline): SGHVS, FNYEAQ.

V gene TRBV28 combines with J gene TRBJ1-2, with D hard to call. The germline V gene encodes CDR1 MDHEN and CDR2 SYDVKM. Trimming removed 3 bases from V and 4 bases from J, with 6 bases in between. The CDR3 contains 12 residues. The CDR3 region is CASSFSIYGYTF. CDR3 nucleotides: TGTGCCAGCAGTTTTTCCATCTATGGCTACACCTTC.

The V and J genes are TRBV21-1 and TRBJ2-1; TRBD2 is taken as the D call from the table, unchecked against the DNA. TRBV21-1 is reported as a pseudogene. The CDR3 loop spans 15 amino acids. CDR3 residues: CASSKTLGRAREQFF. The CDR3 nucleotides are TGTGCCAGCAGTAAAACCCTTGGGCGGGCACGAGAGCAGTTCTTC.

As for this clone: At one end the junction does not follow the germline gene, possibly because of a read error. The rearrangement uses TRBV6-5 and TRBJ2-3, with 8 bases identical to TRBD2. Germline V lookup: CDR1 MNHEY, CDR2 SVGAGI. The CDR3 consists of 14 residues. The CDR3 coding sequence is TGTGCCACCAGTAGCGGGATGTCCACAGATACGCAGTATTTT. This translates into CATSSGMSTDTQYF.

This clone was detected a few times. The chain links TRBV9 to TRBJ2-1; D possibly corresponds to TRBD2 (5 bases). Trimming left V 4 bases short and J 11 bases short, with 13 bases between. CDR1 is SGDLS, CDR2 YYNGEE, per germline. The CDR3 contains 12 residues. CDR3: CASSSTRGQQFF. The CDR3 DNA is TGTGCCAGCAGCTCCACCCGGGGTCAGCAGTTCTTC. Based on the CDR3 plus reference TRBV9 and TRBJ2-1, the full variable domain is DSGVTQTPKHLITATGQRVTLRCSPRSGDLSVYWYQQSLDQGLQFLIQYYNGEERAKGNILERFSAQQFPDLHSELNLSSLELGDSALYFCASSSTRGQQFFGPGTRLTVL.

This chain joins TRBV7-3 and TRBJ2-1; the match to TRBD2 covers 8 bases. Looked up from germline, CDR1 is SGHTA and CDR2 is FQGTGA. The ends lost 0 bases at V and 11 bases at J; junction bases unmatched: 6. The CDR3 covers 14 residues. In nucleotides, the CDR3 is TGTGCCAGCAGCTTAACGGGCACTAGCGGAAAGCAGTTCTTC. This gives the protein CASSLTGTSGKQFF.